This TCR beta chain appears in the sequencing data of a study of T cell repertoires in cytomegalovirus infection. In regard to this clonotype: The antigen is not known.

One entry per CDR3 protein results from TCRdb running MiXCR on the reads. The table shows around 430,000 distinct CDR3 sequences, with about 42% occurring only once. The V segment lost 4 bases and the J segment 9 bases; nucleotides outside the gene matches: 4. This CDR3 region has 12 residues. CDR1 and CDR2 (germline): SGHAT, FQNNGV. The source is a human donor in good health (CMV status not recorded). Some clones in this sample may be carry-over from other donors' samples. V and J are TRBV11-2 and TRBJ2-5; TRBD2 agrees at 8 bases. Sequenced here: cultured PBMCs, sampled from culture after CMV antigen stimulation. DNA of the CDR3: TGTGCCAGCAGCTCAACCGGGGGGGCCCAGTACTTC. This translates into CASSSTGGAQYF.